The present T cell receptor beta chain was sequenced within a study of PD-L1 blockade in urothelial cancer. Overall study context: In the patient group, about 85% of the roughly 30 were males with bladder-origin urothelial cancer. Analysis of the blood was performed 3 weeks (second dose) and 6 weeks after treatment start.

A note on this clone: The antigen is undetermined.

Stated time point: pretreatment peripheral blood. Study-level findings and limits: A pretreatment blood TCR clonality that fell below the median predicted better progression-free and overall survival.

Trimming took 2 bases from V and 3 from J, leaving 11 bases between them. This CDR3 spans 14 amino acids. Germline V gene data show CDR1 as MNHNY and CDR2 as SVGAGI (reference sequence). Profiling relied on immunoSEQ multiplex PCR, and the TCRdb table lists in-frame clones only, not all of them. The sample lists under 100,000 clones, around 89% occurring once. The clonotype comes from a man in his 60s with urothelial cancer. The source was PBMCs, collected around atezolizumab (anti-PD-L1) treatment. The chain is built from TRBV6-6 and TRBJ2-7; TRBD2 might be the D (6 bases). As DNA, the CDR3 is TGTGCCAGCAGTTACGGTAGCGGAGGCTACGAGCAGTACTTC. Translation gives CASSYGSGGYEQYF.